This TCR beta chain was captured by sequencing in a study of shared clonotypes between healthy human individuals. Germline CDR1 is SEHNR and CDR2 is FQNEAQ (reference sequence). The ends were cut back, 1 base at V and 2 bases at J, with 18 bases in the middle. CDR3 length: 17 amino acids. Assay: immunoSEQ multiplex PCR; the TCRdb copy retains only in-frame clones and omits some. Here the sample spans more than 400,000 clones, over 70% being singletons. This clonotype was sampled from a woman in her 40s in good health. Some clones in this sample may be carry-over from other donors' samples. This sequence joins TRBV7-9 and TRBJ2-7, with D possibly TRBD2 on 6 matching bases. The sequencing input was PBMCs. The CDR3 DNA reads as TGTGCCAGCAGCTTAGGACTAGACGCTACACAAGCCTACGAGCAGTACTTC. This gives the protein CASSLGLDATQAYEQYF.